The 12 T cell receptor beta chains listed next were all sequenced from one sample in a study of graft-versus-host responses after intestinal transplantation. For these receptors, no antigen is known. The table came from immunoSEQ multiplex PCR; TCRdb's copy has only in-frame clones and leaves some out. Here the sample spans about 92,000 clones, about 90% being singletons. The sample in question was unstimulated CD8+ T cells sorted from spleen or lymph node cells, obtained before intestinal transplant. Source of these receptors: a human donor who received an intestinal transplant.

This chain uses TRBV28 with TRBJ2-5; 12 nucleotides match TRBD2. The DNA end is more similar to TRBJ2-7, so the J call may be wrong. The CDR3 has 16 residues. CDR1 is MDHEN, CDR2 SYDVKM, per germline. Here the CDR3 reads CASSFPTTSGRYEQYF. Written as DNA, the CDR3 is TGTGCCAGCAGTTTCCCCACGACTAGCGGGAGATACGAGCAGTACTTC.

This clone was counted a few times. The V and J genes are TRBV6-5 and TRBJ2-7; no definite D call. CDR3 size: 13 residues. Trimming pared 6 bases from V and 4 bases from J, leaving 13 bases between. Germline CDR1 and CDR2: MNHEY and SVGAGI. The CDR3 coding sequence is TGTGCCAGCAGCTATGCTGTCTGGTACGAGCAGTACTTC. Amino acid sequence: CASSYAVWYEQYF.

The chain combines TRBV13 with TRBJ2-7; 9 bases align to TRBD1. Losses at the gene ends were 5 bases for V and 4 bases for J; bases not matched to a gene: 9. Germline CDR1 reads PRHDT; CDR2 reads FYEKMQ (reference sequence). This CDR3 has 15 amino acids. CDR3 residues: CASSDPGQGRYEQYF. The CDR3 coding sequence is TGTGCCAGCAGCGACCCGGGACAGGGACGATACGAGCAGTACTTC.

This sequence joins TRBV4-1 and TRBJ2-2; D perhaps matches TRBD1 (5 bases). The CDR3 is 16 residues long. CDR1 is MGHRA and CDR2 is YSYEKL in the germline V gene. V was cut by 0 bases and J by 6 bases, with 14 bases left in between. The CDR3 DNA reads as TGCGCCAGCAGCCAAGAAGGGGCAGGGTGGGCCGGGGAGCTGTTTTTT. It translates to CASSQEGAGWAGELFF.

The chain employs TRBV23-1 and TRBJ2-5; maybe TRBD1 (6 bases). TRBV23-1 is flagged as an ORF with uncertain function. V was cut by 7 bases and J by 0 bases, with 21 bases left in between. The CDR3 consists of 17 residues. The DNA of the CDR3 is TGCGCCAGCACCCACCCCCAGGACAGCCGGCACCAAGAGACCCAGTACTTC. This gives the protein CASTHPQDSRHQETQYF.

V is TRBV4-1 and J is TRBJ2-2; D uncertain. V lost 0 bases and J 5 bases, leaving 13 bases between the germline ends. The CDR3 is 16 amino acids. CDR1 is MGHRA and CDR2 is YSYEKL in the germline V gene. The CDR3 region has the DNA TGCGCCAGCAGCCAAGATAGCCAAAGAGATACCGGGGAGCTGTTTTTT. Amino acid sequence: CASSQDSQRDTGELFF.

V usage is TRBV7-9 and J usage is TRBJ2-1; D unresolved. Germline V gives CDR1 SEHNR, CDR2 FQNEAQ (reference sequence). There are 15 residues in the CDR3. Trimming stripped 2 bases from V and 6 bases from J, with 14 bases between. In nucleotides, the CDR3 is TGTGCCAGCAGCTTAACTTTCGGCAGGTGCAATGAGCAGTTCTTC. Its translation: CASSLTFGRCNEQFF.

The rearrangement uses TRBV5-6 and TRBJ1-1; unclear D gene. V lost 0 bases and J lost 1, with 7 bases in between. The V gene's germline CDR1 is SGHDT and CDR2 YYEEEE. This CDR3 has 14 amino acids. The CDR3, as DNA: TGTGCCAGCAGCTTGGACGTCTCGAACACTGAAGCTTTCTTT. It is translated as CASSLDVSNTEAFF.

The J gene is TRBJ2-1, the V gene TRBV27, with no clear D. The CDR3 loop spans 15 amino acids. The V and J ends lost 6 bases and 0 bases respectively, with 12 bases between them. From germline, CDR1 is MNHEY and CDR2 SMNVEV (reference sequence). The CDR3 DNA is TGTGCCAGCAGCCAGATCCCCAGCTCCTACAATGAGCAGTTCTTC. Its protein product is CASSQIPSSYNEQFF.

The chain joins TRBV7-9 to TRBJ2-7; D is tentatively TRBD1 or TRBD2 (5 bases each). Germline CDR1 and CDR2: SEHNR and FQNEAQ (reference sequence). The CDR3 is 13 amino acids. V shed 8 bases and J shed 4 bases, with 15 bases lying between them. CDR3 protein: CASGDRGFYEQYF. As DNA, the CDR3 is TGTGCCAGCGGGGACCGTGGATTTTACGAGCAGTACTTC.

The rearrangement joins TRBV7-3 to TRBJ2-1; D not certain. This CDR3 region has 15 residues. Germline loops: CDR1 SGHTA, CDR2 FQGTGA. V dropped 4 bases and J dropped 0 bases, with 10 bases sitting between them. The CDR3 loop is CASSSDGSSYNEQFF. The CDR3 nucleotides read TGTGCCAGCAGCTCGGACGGTAGCTCCTACAATGAGCAGTTCTTC.

The chain combines TRBV27 with TRBJ1-2; tentative D call: TRBD1 (5 bases). Germline V gene data show CDR1 as MNHEY and CDR2 as SMNVEV (reference sequence). The CDR3 covers 14 residues. V lost 5 bases to trimming and J lost 7 bases, with 17 bases between them. CDR3 loop: CASSPILGGGGYTF. The CDR3 region has the DNA TGTGCCAGCAGTCCTATTTTGGGGGGAGGTGGCTACACCTTC.